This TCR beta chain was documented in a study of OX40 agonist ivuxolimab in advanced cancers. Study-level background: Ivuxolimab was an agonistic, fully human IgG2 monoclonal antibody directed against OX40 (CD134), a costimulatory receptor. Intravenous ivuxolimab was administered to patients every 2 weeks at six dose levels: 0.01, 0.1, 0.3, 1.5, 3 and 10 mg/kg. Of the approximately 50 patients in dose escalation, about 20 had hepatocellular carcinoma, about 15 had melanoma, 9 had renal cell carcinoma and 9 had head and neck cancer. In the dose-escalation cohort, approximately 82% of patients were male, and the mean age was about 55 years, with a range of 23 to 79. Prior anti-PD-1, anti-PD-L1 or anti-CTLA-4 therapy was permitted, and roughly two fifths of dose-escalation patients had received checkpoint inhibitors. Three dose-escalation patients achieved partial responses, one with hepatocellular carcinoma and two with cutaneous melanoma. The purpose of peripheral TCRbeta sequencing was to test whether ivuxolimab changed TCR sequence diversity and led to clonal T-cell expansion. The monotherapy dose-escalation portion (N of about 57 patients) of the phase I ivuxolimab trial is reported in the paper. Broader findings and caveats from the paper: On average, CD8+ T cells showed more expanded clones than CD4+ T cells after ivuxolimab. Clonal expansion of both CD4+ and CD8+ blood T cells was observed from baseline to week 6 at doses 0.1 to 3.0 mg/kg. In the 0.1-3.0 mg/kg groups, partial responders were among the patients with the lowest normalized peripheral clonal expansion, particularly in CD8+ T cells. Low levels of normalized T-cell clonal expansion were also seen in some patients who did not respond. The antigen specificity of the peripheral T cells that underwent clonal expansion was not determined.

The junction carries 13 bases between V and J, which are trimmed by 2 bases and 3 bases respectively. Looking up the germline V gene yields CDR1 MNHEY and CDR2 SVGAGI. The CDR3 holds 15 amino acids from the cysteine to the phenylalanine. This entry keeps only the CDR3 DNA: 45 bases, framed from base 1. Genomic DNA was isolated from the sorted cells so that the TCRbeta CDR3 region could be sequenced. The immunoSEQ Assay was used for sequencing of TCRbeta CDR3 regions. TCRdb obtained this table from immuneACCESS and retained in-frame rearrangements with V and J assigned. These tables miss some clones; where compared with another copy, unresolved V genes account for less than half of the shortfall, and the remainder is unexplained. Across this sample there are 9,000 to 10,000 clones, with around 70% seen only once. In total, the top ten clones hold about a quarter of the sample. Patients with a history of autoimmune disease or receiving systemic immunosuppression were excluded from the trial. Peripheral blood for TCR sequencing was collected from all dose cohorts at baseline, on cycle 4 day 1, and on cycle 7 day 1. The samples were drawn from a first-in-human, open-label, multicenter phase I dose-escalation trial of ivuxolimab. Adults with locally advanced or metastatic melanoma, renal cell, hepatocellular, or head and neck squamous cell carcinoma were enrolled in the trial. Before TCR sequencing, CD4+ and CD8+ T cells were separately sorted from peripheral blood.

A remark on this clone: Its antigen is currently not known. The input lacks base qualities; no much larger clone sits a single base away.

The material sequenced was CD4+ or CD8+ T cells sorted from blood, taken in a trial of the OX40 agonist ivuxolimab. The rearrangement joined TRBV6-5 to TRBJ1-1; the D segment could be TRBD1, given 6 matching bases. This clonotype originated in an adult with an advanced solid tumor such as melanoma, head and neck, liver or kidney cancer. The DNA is TGTGCCAGCAGTTACGAGGACAGTAGATACACTGAAGCTTTCTTT. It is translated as CASSYEDSRYTEAFF.